Listed below are T cell receptor beta chains from one sample, sequenced in a study of a mutant IDH1 vaccine in newly diagnosed glioma. Sequenced by immunoSEQ multiplex PCR; TCRdb stores in-frame clones only, minus some. The top ten clones hold approximately 18% of a sample with 40,000 to 45,000 clones, 82% of them seen once. Their target antigens are unknown. The sample was PBMCs, taken from a glioma patient whose treatment included an IDH1 peptide vaccine. These receptors all stem from a man aged 18 to 29 with glioma. Some clones in this sample may be carry-over from other donors' samples. Both conserved end residues are part of each CDR3.

V gene	J gene	CDR3 protein
TRBV25-1	TRBJ1-1	CASSDPTGTVTFF
TRBV19	TRBJ1-6	CASSKAGTSPLHF
TRBV4-3	TRBJ2-7	CASSQNALGPYEQYF
TRBV4-3	TRBJ1-3	CASSQDQGLGNTIYF
TRBV11-2	TRBJ1-4	CASSSLRGQNEKLFF
TRBV19	TRBJ2-4	CASRPRQGENIQYF
TRBV9	TRBJ2-2	CASSVARAGSYPSGELFF
TRBV5-1	TRBJ1-1	CASRDGMNTEAFF
TRBV7-6	TRBJ2-6	CASSIRGTSGANVLTF
TRBV7-9	TRBJ1-2	CASSLGDRGLSSGYTF
TRBV6-6	TRBJ1-1	CASSYSGGGTEAFF
TRBV2	TRBJ1-5	CASSPPGQVNQPQHF
TRBV7-2	TRBJ2-3	CASTPRGDTQYF
TRBV19	TRBJ1-2	CASSMAIQFYGYTF
TRBV4-1	TRBJ1-5	CASSQGTHPNQPQHF
TRBV27	TRBJ2-5	CASSPAGREETQYF
TRBV29-1	TRBJ2-1	CSVPAAYNEQFF
TRBV5-6	TRBJ1-5	CASSLEPDQPQHF
TRBV7-9	TRBJ1-3	CASSFVGFRQARNTIYF
TRBV19	TRBJ1-6	CASHDRTYSPLHF
TRBV19	TRBJ1-1	CASSIDARNTEAFF
TRBV20-1	TRBJ2-2	CSAIGSGELFF
TRBV4-3	TRBJ2-1	CASSQGAGAGNEQFF
TRBV6-5	TRBJ1-5	CASSYRTGIQPQHF
TRBV28	TRBJ1-4	CASYGQGGGKLFF
TRBV29-1	TRBJ1-1	CSANPGPRNTEAFF
TRBV2	TRBJ2-1	CASSDTSGYNEQFF
TRBV7-9	TRBJ1-5	CASSLSGGGQPQHF
TRBV7-2	TRBJ1-1	CASSLARDRAPFF
TRBV4-1	TRBJ1-1	CASSHLTGGRNTEAFF
TRBV5-1	TRBJ2-2	CASRKGSGELFF
TRBV10-3	TRBJ1-1	CAISGGRGGVTEAFF
TRBV29-1	TRBJ1-2	CSGLTGKDYGYTF
TRBV18	TRBJ2-2	CASSPDRGLYTGELFF
TRBV27	TRBJ1-2	CASSLPGEGYTF
TRBV10-3	TRBJ1-1	CAISVGGTEAFF
TRBV19	TRBJ2-2	CASSRTGGTGELFF
TRBV6-1	TRBJ1-5	CASSELRVQPQHF
TRBV4-3	TRBJ2-1	CASSQEVALGREQFF
TRBV27	TRBJ1-1	CASSPVRGQKTEAFF
TRBV30	TRBJ1-3	CAWRPHQGATFPSSGNTIYF
TRBV6-6	TRBJ1-1	CASSLLAEAFF
TRBV7-2	TRBJ2-7	CASREAGLSYEQYF
TRBV30	TRBJ2-3	CAWGSGSVLDTQYF
TRBV2	TRBJ1-1	CASTYLTSNTEAFF
TRBV5-1	TRBJ1-5	CASSLTPGQGDQPQHF
TRBV15	TRBJ2-6	CATSRGPTGSGGANVLTF
TRBV9	TRBJ2-7	CASSVDGTSYEQYF
TRBV9	TRBJ1-1	CASSVMGQGNTEAFF
TRBV6-5	TRBJ1-2	CASFPDRRPYGYTF
TRBV29-1	TRBJ1-4	CSVKKGAANEKLFF
TRBV25-1	TRBJ1-2	CASRSTGGFYGYTF
TRBV6-5	TRBJ1-1	CASSYSGPYTEAFF
TRBV6-5	TRBJ2-7	CASSYSRRGREQYF
TRBV10-3	TRBJ2-7	CAISDTSYEQYF
TRBV4-1	TRBJ1-1	CASSQGVNEAFF
TRBV7-9	TRBJ1-2	CASSLGTGHGYTF
TRBV29-1	TRBJ2-1	CSVPRVAGGEQFF
TRBV30	TRBJ2-7	CAWSVSGYEQYF